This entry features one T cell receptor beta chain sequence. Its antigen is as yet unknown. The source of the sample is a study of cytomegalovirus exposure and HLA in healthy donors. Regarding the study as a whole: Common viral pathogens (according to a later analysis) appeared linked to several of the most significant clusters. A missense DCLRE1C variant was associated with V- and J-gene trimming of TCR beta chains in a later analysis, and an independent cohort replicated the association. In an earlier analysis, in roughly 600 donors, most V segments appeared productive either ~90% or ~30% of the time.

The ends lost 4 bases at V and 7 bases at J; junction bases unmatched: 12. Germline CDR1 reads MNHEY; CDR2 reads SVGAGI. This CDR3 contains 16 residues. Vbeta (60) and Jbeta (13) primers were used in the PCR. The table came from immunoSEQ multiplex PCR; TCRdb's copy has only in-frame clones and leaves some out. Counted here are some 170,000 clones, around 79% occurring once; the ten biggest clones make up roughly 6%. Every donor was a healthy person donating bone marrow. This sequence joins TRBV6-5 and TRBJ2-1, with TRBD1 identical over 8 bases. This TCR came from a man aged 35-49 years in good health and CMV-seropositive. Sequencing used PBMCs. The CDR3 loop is CASSLGGQVLRNEQFF. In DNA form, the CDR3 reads TGTGCCAGCAGTTTAGGGGGACAGGTCTTGCGGAATGAGCAGTTCTTC.